These T cell receptor beta chains were read from a single sample in a study of regulatory T cells in long-lasting Graves disease. TCRdb recomputed calls from the multiplex PCR reads with MiXCR, one row per CDR3 protein. The sample carries about 470,000 distinct CDR3 sequences, about a fifth recorded once. The sequenced sample was peripheral blood mononuclear cells (PBMCs), obtained when the disease was refractory, from a patient treated with antithyroid drugs. The receptors shown here come from a female donor with Graves disease. CDR3s include the opening cysteine and the closing phenylalanine or tryptophan. D genes are given only for firm matches. Some rows mark clone size as missing; the rest say once, few, many or name a class of expanded clone.

j_gene,d_gene,abundance,v_gene,CDR3aa,CDR3nt
TRBJ2-5,TRBD1,many,TRBV3-1,CASSLTGYETQYF,TGTGCCAGCAGCCTGACAGGGTATGAGACCCAGTACTTC
TRBJ1-1,NA,few,TRBV30,CAWSPQGFEAFF,TGTGCCTGGAGTCCTCAGGGGTTTGAAGCTTTCTTT
TRBJ2-2,NA,many,TRBV6-1,CASSGENTGELFF,TGTGCCAGCAGTGGAGAAAACACCGGGGAGCTGTTTTTT
TRBJ1-1,NA,few,TRBV7-6,CASSPGTAGTEAFF,TGTGCCAGCAGCCCCGGTACGGCGGGGACTGAAGCTTTCTTT
TRBJ1-4,NA,few,TRBV19,CASSRTLLGEKLFF,TGTGCCAGTAGTAGGACCTTACTCGGTGAAAAACTGTTTTTT
TRBJ2-7,NA,NA,TRBV6-1,CASTSGLIVSPYEQYF,TGTGCCAGCACTTCTGGACTTATCGTAAGCCCCTACGAGCAGTACTTC
TRBJ2-7,NA,NA,TRBV6-1,CASRLTGPVGYEQYF,TGTGCCAGCAGACTAACAGGTCCCGTGGGTTACGAGCAGTACTTC
TRBJ2-5,NA,many,TRBV12-5,CASGLSNGGGQYF,TGTGCTAGTGGTTTGTCTAACGGGGGAGGCCAGTACTTC
TRBJ1-2,NA,few,TRBV6-2/TRBV6-3,CASGKGNYGYTF,TGTGCTTCAGGAAAAGGGAACTATGGCTACACCTTC
TRBJ2-7,TRBD2,few,TRBV27,CASGKSGIYEQYF,TGTGCCAGCGGAAAAAGCGGGATTTACGAGCAGTACTTC
TRBJ2-2,TRBD2,NA,TRBV6-1,CASTPTGGGTGELFF,TGTGCCAGCACCCCCACAGGCGGGGGCACCGGGGAGCTGTTTTTT
TRBJ2-6,NA,NA,TRBV18,CASSPTPRANVLTF,TGTGCCAGCTCACCAACACCGCGGGCCAACGTCCTGACTTTC
TRBJ2-7,NA,NA,TRBV4-1,CASSQEWVISYEQYF,TGCGCCAGCAGCCAAGAATGGGTTATCTCCTACGAGCAGTACTTC
TRBJ1-1,NA,many,TRBV28,CASSLGELEAFF,TGTGCCAGCAGTTTGGGGGAGCTTGAAGCTTTCTTT
TRBJ2-4,TRBD1,few,TRBV2,CASSSDRVKNIQYF,TGTGCCAGCAGCTCAGACAGGGTGAAAAACATTCAGTACTTC
TRBJ1-5,NA,few,TRBV30,CAWSRGAYQPQHF,TGTGCCTGGAGTCGAGGGGCTTATCAGCCCCAGCATTTT
TRBJ2-7,NA,many,TRBV7-2,CASSLVESSYEQYF,TGTGCCAGCAGCTTAGTCGAGAGCTCCTACGAGCAGTACTTC
TRBJ2-7,NA,NA,TRBV7-9,CASSLLGSGSYEQYF,TGTGCCAGCAGCCTATTGGGGTCGGGCTCCTACGAGCAGTACTTC
TRBJ2-1,TRBD1,NA,TRBV10-3,CAISEPRDRVFF,TGTGCCATCAGTGAGCCCCGGGACAGGGTGTTCTTC
TRBJ2-5,NA,NA,TRBV29-1,CSSILDGETQYF,TGCAGCTCGATACTAGACGGGGAGACCCAGTACTTC
TRBJ1-4,NA,NA,TRBV7-2,CASSRFGGEEKLFF,TGTGCCAGCAGCCGCTTCGGGGGGGAGGAGAAACTGTTTTTT
TRBJ1-1,TRBD1,NA,TRBV5-1,CASSSHPWKSGTENTEAFF,TGCGCCAGCAGCTCCCATCCCTGGAAGAGCGGGACAGAGAACACTGAAGCTTTCTTT
TRBJ1-1,NA,many,TRBV20-1,CSAEGEIYTEAFF,TGCAGTGCCGAGGGGGAAATTTACACTGAAGCTTTCTTT
TRBJ1-2,NA,many,TRBV27,CASSSRVSYGYTF,TGTGCCAGCAGTTCCCGAGTTTCCTATGGCTACACCTTC
TRBJ2-1,NA,NA,TRBV6-2/TRBV6-3,CASSYSGRLNEQFF,TGTGCCAGCAGTTACTCGGGCCGCCTTAATGAGCAGTTCTTC
TRBJ2-7,NA,many,TRBV6-1,CASREQVGILEQYF,TGTGCCAGCAGGGAACAGGTGGGGATCCTCGAGCAGTACTTC
TRBJ2-3,TRBD2,few,TRBV18,CASSPTSGRGPDTQYF,TGTGCCAGCTCACCGACTAGCGGGAGAGGCCCAGATACGCAGTATTTT